Sequencing of this T cell receptor (beta chain) was carried out in a study of T cell repertoires in cytomegalovirus infection. About the study: CMV epitopes in the study were HLA-C-restricted (recently identified) and HLA-B-restricted (well studied). General study results and limits: Pooled public TCR beta family frequency picked out CMV carriers with the relevant HLA.

There are a few counts of this clonotype. What it binds is not known. Each CDR3 protein is one row after TCRdb ran MiXCR on the reads. Of about 500,000 distinct CDR3 sequences listed, about 33% are singletons. The sequence was collected from a human donor in good health (CMV status not recorded). Some clones in this sample may be carry-over from other donors' samples. Sequencing used cultured PBMCs, obtained from culture after CMV antigen stimulation.

CDR3 region: CASSYSKGSEHYEQYF. The CDR3 nucleotides read TGTGCCAGCAGTTACTCGAAGGGTAGCGAGCACTACGAGCAGTACTTC. The chain carries TRBV6-2 or TRBV6-3 and TRBJ2-7; the D gene is possibly TRBD2 (5 bases). The germline V and J ends were trimmed by 0 bases and 3 bases, with 15 bases remaining between them. In germline, CDR1 is MNHEY, CDR2 SVGEGT. The CDR3 loop spans 16 amino acids.